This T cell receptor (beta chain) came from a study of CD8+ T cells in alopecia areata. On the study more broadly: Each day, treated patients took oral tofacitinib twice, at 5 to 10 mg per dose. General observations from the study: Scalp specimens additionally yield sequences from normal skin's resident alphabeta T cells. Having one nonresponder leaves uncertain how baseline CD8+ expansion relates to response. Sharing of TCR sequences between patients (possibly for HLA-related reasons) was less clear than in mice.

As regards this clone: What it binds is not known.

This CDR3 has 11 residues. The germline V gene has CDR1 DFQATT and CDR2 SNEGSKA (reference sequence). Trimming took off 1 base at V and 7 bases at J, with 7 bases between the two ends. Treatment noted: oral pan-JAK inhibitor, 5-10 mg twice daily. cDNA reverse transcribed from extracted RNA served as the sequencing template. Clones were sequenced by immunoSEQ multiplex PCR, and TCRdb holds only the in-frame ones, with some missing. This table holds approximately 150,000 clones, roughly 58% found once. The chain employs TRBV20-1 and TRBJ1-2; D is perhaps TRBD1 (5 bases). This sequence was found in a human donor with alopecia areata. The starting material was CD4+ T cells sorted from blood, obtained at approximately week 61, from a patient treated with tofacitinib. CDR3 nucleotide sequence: TGCAGTGCTAGAGGGGACTCTGGCTACACCTTC. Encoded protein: CSARGDSGYTF.